Included here is one T cell receptor (beta chain) sequence, with context. Its antigen is not identified. These data are taken from a study of CXCR3-negative and CXCR3-positive naive CD8 T cells. Study-wide findings and caveats: CXCR3-positive naive cells had more hydrophobic TRB CDR3s than CXCR3-negative naive cells. CD5 surface expression was similar among naive subsets, and TCR strength was estimated by inference from TRB CDR3 properties. Post-cryopreservation CXCR3 expression was partly diminished, and the bulk of assays employed fresh PBMCs. For memory CD8+ cells diversity was much lower, but both naive subsets had comparably high diversity.

UMI-labeled 5' RACE TRB cDNA libraries were prepared from the cells. TCRdb re-called the 5' RACE reads; every CDR3 protein appears as one record, without DNA. The table counts about 57,000 distinct CDR3 sequences; less than 0.65% lies in the top ten. CDR1 and CDR2 (germline): SGHVS, FNYEAQ. The CDR3 runs 15 residues. At roughly 300,000 cells each, triplicate sorts were carried out for each CD8+ T cell subset. The chain carries TRBV7-6 and TRBJ2-3; the D gene TCRdb calls, TRBD1, cannot be checked with no DNA. The sample taken for sequencing was naive CXCR3+ CD8+ T cells from blood. Noted subset: CD45RO-CCR7+CD27+CD95- naive CD8+ T cells expressing CXCR3 (TNR3+). The TCR was taken from a human donor in good health. Some clones in this sample may be carry-over from other donors' samples. CDR3 sequence: CASSLETGITDTQYF.